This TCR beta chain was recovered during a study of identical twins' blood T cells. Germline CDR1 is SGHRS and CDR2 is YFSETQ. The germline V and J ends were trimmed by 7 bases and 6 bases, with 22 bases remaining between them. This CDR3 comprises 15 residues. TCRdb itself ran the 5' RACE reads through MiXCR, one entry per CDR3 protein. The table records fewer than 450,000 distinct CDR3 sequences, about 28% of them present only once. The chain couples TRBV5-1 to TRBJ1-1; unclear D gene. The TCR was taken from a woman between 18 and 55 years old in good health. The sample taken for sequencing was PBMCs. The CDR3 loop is CASQSVPGTQAEAFF. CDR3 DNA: TGCGCCAGCCAAAGCGTTCCGGGAACCCAGGCTGAAGCTTTCTTT.